Listed below are T cell receptor beta chains from one sample, sequenced in a study of long-term antiretroviral therapy in people with HIV. The method was immunoSEQ multiplex PCR; TCRdb's version includes in-frame clones alone and lacks a portion of them. The table has tens of thousands of clones, roughly 84% seen once. Sequenced material: unsorted PBMCs, taken 2 years after starting antiretroviral therapy. The source of these receptors is a man aged 50-60 years with HIV. CDR3s include the opening cysteine and the closing phenylalanine or tryptophan. The order of the fields is CDR3 length, clone size, V gene, D gene, J gene, CDR3 protein, CDR3 DNA. A D gene is named only where the DNA matches it firmly. A row's size may be missing; if present it is once, few, many or a size class.

cdr3_length: 16
clone_size: -
v_call: TRBV11-2
d_call: TRBD2
j_call: TRBJ2-1
cdr3_aa: CASSLPYGLAGVIQFF
cdr3_nt: TGTGCCAGCAGCTTACCCTATGGACTAGCGGGGGTTATACAGTTCTTC

cdr3_length: 15
clone_size: -
v_call: TRBV7-2
d_call: -
j_call: TRBJ1-6
cdr3_aa: CASTPGQSYNSPLHF
cdr3_nt: TGTGCCAGCACCCCCGGACAATCCTATAATTCACCCCTCCACTTT

cdr3_length: 13
clone_size: -
v_call: TRBV28
d_call: -
j_call: TRBJ1-2
cdr3_aa: CASSWSQEGGYTF
cdr3_nt: TGTGCCAGCAGTTGGTCCCAGGAGGGTGGCTACACCTTC

cdr3_length: 12
clone_size: -
v_call: TRBV29-1
d_call: TRBD1
j_call: TRBJ1-2
cdr3_aa: CSVQGQGDGYTF
cdr3_nt: TGCAGCGTTCAAGGGCAGGGGGATGGCTACACCTTC

cdr3_length: 16
clone_size: -
v_call: TRBV7-9
d_call: TRBD1
j_call: TRBJ1-4
cdr3_aa: CASSLVQGYTNEKLFF
cdr3_nt: TGTGCCAGCAGCTTAGTACAGGGGTACACTAATGAAAAACTGTTTTTT

cdr3_length: 16
clone_size: -
v_call: TRBV7-2
d_call: TRBD1
j_call: TRBJ1-5
cdr3_aa: CASSFLATGLNQPQHF
cdr3_nt: TGTGCCAGCAGCTTCCTCGCGACAGGGTTGAATCAGCCCCAGCATTTT

cdr3_length: 12
clone_size: few
v_call: TRBV6-5
d_call: TRBD1
j_call: TRBJ1-2
cdr3_aa: CASTYGQGHETF
cdr3_nt: TGTGCCAGCACTTACGGACAGGGCCATGAAACCTTC

cdr3_length: 16
clone_size: once
v_call: TRBV5-6
d_call: TRBD1
j_call: TRBJ1-1
cdr3_aa: CASSFTTGGASTEAFF
cdr3_nt: TGTGCCAGCAGCTTTACAACAGGGGGCGCGTCTACTGAAGCTTTCTTT

cdr3_length: 14
clone_size: -
v_call: TRBV6-5
d_call: -
j_call: TRBJ1-2
cdr3_aa: CASALGGPLGGYTF
cdr3_nt: TGTGCCAGCGCCTTAGGGGGGCCTTTAGGTGGCTACACCTTC

cdr3_length: 11
clone_size: -
v_call: TRBV2
d_call: TRBD2
j_call: TRBJ2-2
cdr3_aa: CAGSSGGELFF
cdr3_nt: TGTGCCGGCTCTAGCGGCGGGGAGCTGTTTTTT

cdr3_length: 16
clone_size: -
v_call: TRBV7-2
d_call: TRBD2
j_call: TRBJ2-5
cdr3_aa: CASSLEPSGREETQYF
cdr3_nt: TGTGCCAGCAGCTTAGAGCCTAGCGGGAGGGAAGAGACCCAGTACTTC

cdr3_length: 13
clone_size: -
v_call: TRBV7-2
d_call: -
j_call: TRBJ2-1
cdr3_aa: CASSLGILNEQFF
cdr3_nt: TGTGCCAGCAGCTTAGGCATCCTCAATGAGCAGTTCTTC

cdr3_length: 14
clone_size: -
v_call: TRBV7-2
d_call: TRBD2
j_call: TRBJ2-1
cdr3_aa: CASRGGTSWNEQFF
cdr3_nt: TGTGCCAGCAGGGGCGGGACTAGCTGGAATGAGCAGTTCTTC

cdr3_length: 13
clone_size: few
v_call: TRBV9
d_call: -
j_call: TRBJ1-1
cdr3_aa: CASSVVANTEAFF
cdr3_nt: TGTGCCAGCAGCGTAGTAGCCAACACTGAAGCTTTCTTT

cdr3_length: 16
clone_size: few
v_call: TRBV13
d_call: -
j_call: TRBJ1-2
cdr3_aa: CASSLGPAVAGNGYTF
cdr3_nt: TGTGCCAGCAGCTTAGGCCCGGCAGTTGCTGGGAATGGCTACACCTTC

cdr3_length: 15
clone_size: -
v_call: TRBV10-3
d_call: TRBD2
j_call: TRBJ2-7
cdr3_aa: CAISDNRGLAGEQYF
cdr3_nt: TGTGCCATCAGTGATAATAGGGGACTAGCCGGCGAGCAGTACTTC

cdr3_length: 16
clone_size: few
v_call: TRBV4-1
d_call: TRBD1
j_call: TRBJ1-2
cdr3_aa: CASSQLGTASAYGYTF
cdr3_nt: TGCGCCAGCAGCCAACTAGGGACAGCCTCGGCCTATGGCTACACCTTC

cdr3_length: 16
clone_size: -
v_call: TRBV4-1
d_call: -
j_call: TRBJ2-2
cdr3_aa: CASSHLGTVNTGELFF
cdr3_nt: TGCGCCAGCAGCCACCTCGGGACGGTTAACACCGGGGAGCTGTTTTTT

cdr3_length: 13
clone_size: once
v_call: TRBV11-2
d_call: -
j_call: TRBJ1-1
cdr3_aa: CASSLELNTEAFF
cdr3_nt: TGTGCCAGCAGCTTAGAACTGAACACTGAAGCTTTCTTT

cdr3_length: 14
clone_size: -
v_call: TRBV28
d_call: -
j_call: TRBJ1-1
cdr3_aa: CASSPGGGNTEAFF
cdr3_nt: TGTGCCAGCAGCCCCGGGGGGGGGAACACTGAAGCTTTCTTT

cdr3_length: 14
clone_size: -
v_call: TRBV2
d_call: -
j_call: TRBJ2-3
cdr3_aa: CASGGQWETDTQYF
cdr3_nt: TGTGCCAGCGGGGGGCAATGGGAAACAGATACGCAGTATTTT

cdr3_length: 14
clone_size: once
v_call: TRBV5-6
d_call: -
j_call: TRBJ1-1
cdr3_aa: CASSLGRPNTEAFF
cdr3_nt: TGTGCCAGCAGCTTGGGGCGGCCGAACACTGAAGCTTTCTTT

cdr3_length: 15
clone_size: -
v_call: TRBV9
d_call: TRBD2
j_call: TRBJ2-1
cdr3_aa: CASSVGGLAHNEQFF
cdr3_nt: TGTGCCAGCAGCGTAGGAGGACTAGCCCACAATGAGCAGTTCTTC

cdr3_length: 19
clone_size: -
v_call: TRBV18
d_call: TRBD1
j_call: TRBJ1-6
cdr3_aa: CASSPPEGAKVGDDSPLHF
cdr3_nt: TGTGCCAGCTCACCACCGGAGGGGGCGAAGGTTGGGGATGATTCACCCCTCCACTTT

cdr3_length: 15
clone_size: once
v_call: TRBV6-1
d_call: -
j_call: TRBJ2-6
cdr3_aa: CASSEEGSGANVLTF
cdr3_nt: TGTGCCAGCAGTGAGGAAGGCTCTGGGGCCAACGTCCTGACTTTC

cdr3_length: 18
clone_size: -
v_call: TRBV15
d_call: TRBD1
j_call: TRBJ2-7
cdr3_aa: CATSRVLRGQGVPYEQYF
cdr3_nt: TGTGCCACCAGCAGAGTCCTTAGGGGGCAGGGGGTTCCTTACGAGCAATACTTC

cdr3_length: 16
clone_size: -
v_call: TRBV5-6
d_call: TRBD1
j_call: TRBJ2-4
cdr3_aa: CASSLVGQGEWDIQYF
cdr3_nt: TGTGCCAGCAGCTTGGTGGGACAGGGGGAGTGGGACATTCAGTACTTC

cdr3_length: 14
clone_size: -
v_call: TRBV19
d_call: TRBD1
j_call: TRBJ2-7
cdr3_aa: CASSMGQSSYEQYF
cdr3_nt: TGTGCCAGTAGTATGGGACAGAGCTCCTACGAGCAGTACTTC

cdr3_length: 14
clone_size: -
v_call: TRBV28
d_call: -
j_call: TRBJ2-5
cdr3_aa: CASSLIEYQETQYF
cdr3_nt: TGTGCCAGCAGTTTAATTGAGTACCAAGAGACCCAGTACTTC

cdr3_length: 15
clone_size: -
v_call: TRBV6-5
d_call: TRBD2
j_call: TRBJ2-1
cdr3_aa: CASSYGTSGSNEQFF
cdr3_nt: TGTGCCAGCAGTTATGGGACTAGCGGGAGCAATGAGCAGTTCTTC

cdr3_length: 12
clone_size: -
v_call: TRBV28
d_call: -
j_call: TRBJ2-7
cdr3_aa: CASSLGPHEQYF
cdr3_nt: TGTGCCAGCAGTCTGGGACCACACGAGCAGTACTTC

cdr3_length: 15
clone_size: -
v_call: TRBV6-5
d_call: -
j_call: TRBJ2-1
cdr3_aa: CASSYGSSVYNEQFF
cdr3_nt: TGTGCCAGCAGTTACGGCAGCAGCGTTTACAATGAGCAGTTCTTC

cdr3_length: 13
clone_size: -
v_call: TRBV4-3
d_call: -
j_call: TRBJ2-7
cdr3_aa: CASSQGISYEQYF
cdr3_nt: TGCGCCAGCAGCCAAGGAATCTCCTACGAGCAGTACTTC

cdr3_length: 11
clone_size: -
v_call: TRBV2
d_call: -
j_call: TRBJ2-3
cdr3_aa: CASNFADTQYF
cdr3_nt: TGTGCCAGCAATTTCGCAGATACGCAGTATTTT

cdr3_length: 14
clone_size: -
v_call: TRBV10-3
d_call: TRBD1
j_call: TRBJ2-1
cdr3_aa: CAISFQGEYNEQFF
cdr3_nt: TGTGCCATCAGCTTTCAGGGGGAATACAATGAGCAGTTCTTC